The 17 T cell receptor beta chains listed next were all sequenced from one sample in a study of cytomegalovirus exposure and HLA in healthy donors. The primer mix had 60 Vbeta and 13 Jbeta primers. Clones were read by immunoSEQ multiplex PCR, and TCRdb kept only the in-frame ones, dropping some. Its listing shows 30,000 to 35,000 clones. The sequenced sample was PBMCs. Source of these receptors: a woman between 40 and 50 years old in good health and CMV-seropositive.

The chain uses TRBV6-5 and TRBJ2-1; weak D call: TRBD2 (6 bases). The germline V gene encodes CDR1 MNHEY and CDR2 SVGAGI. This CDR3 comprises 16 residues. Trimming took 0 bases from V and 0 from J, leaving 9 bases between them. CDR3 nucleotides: TGTGCCAGCAGTTACTCTAGCGGTCCCTCCTACAATGAGCAGTTCTTC. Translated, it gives CASSYSSGPSYNEQFF.

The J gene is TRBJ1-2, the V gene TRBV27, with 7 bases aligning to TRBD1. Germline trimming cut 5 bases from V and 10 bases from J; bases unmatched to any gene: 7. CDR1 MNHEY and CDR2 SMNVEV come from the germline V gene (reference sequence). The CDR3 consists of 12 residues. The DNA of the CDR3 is TGTGCCAGCAGTCCTCCGGGACAGTTCTACACCTTC. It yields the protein CASSPPGQFYTF.

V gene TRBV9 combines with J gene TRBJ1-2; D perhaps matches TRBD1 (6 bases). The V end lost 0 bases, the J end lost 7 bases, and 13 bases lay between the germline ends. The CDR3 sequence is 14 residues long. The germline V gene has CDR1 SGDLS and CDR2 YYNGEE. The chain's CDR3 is CASSVAEGGSGYTF. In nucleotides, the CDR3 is TGTGCCAGCAGCGTAGCTGAGGGGGGGAGTGGCTACACCTTC. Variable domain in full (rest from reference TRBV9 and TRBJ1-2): DSGVTQTPKHLITATGQRVTLRCSPRSGDLSVYWYQQSLDQGLQFLIQYYNGEERAKGNILERFSAQQFPDLHSELNLSSLELGDSALYFCASSVAEGGSGYTFGSGTRLTVV.

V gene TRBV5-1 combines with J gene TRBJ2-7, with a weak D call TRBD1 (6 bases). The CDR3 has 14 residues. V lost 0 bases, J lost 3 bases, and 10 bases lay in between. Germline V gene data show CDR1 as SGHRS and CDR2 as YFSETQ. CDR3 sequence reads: CASSLVGGHYEQYF. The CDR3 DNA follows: TGCGCCAGCAGCTTGGTAGGGGGACACTACGAGCAGTACTTC.

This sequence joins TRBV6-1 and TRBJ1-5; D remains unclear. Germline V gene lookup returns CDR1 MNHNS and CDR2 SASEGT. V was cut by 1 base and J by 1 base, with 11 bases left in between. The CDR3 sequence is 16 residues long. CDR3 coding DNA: TGTGCCAGCAGTGAAGTGCACAGCGGAAGCAATCAGCCCCAGCATTTT. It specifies CASSEVHSGSNQPQHF.

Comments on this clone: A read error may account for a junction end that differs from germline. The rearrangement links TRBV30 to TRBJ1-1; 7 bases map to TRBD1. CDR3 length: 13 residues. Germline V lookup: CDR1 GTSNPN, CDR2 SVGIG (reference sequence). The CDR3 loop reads CAWSMTGSTEDFF. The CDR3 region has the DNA TGTGCCTGGAGTATGACAGGGAGTACTGAAGATTTCTTT.

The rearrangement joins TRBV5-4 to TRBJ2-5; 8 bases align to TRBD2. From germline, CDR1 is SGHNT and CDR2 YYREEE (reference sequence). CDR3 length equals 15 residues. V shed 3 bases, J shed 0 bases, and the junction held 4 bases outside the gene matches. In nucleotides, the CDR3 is TGTGCCAGCAGCTCCCAGCGGGGGAACCAAGAGACCCAGTACTTC. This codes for CASSSQRGNQETQYF.

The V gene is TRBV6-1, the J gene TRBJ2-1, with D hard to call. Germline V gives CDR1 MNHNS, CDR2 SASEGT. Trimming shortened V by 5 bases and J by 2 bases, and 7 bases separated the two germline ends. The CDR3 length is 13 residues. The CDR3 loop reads CASSSATYNEQFF. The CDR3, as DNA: TGTGCCAGCAGTTCTGCGACCTACAATGAGCAGTTCTTC.

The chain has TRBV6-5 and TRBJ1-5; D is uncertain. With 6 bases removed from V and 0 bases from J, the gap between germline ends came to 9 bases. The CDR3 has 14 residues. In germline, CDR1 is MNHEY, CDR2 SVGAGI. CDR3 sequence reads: CASSAAYSNQPQHF. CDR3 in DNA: TGTGCCAGCAGCGCCGCGTATAGCAATCAGCCCCAGCATTTT.

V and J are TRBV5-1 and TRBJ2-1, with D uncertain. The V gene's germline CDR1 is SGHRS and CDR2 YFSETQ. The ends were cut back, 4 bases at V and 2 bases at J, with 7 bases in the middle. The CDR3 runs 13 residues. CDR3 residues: CASSPLAYNEQFF. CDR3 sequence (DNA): TGCGCCAGCAGCCCCCTTGCCTACAATGAGCAGTTCTTC.

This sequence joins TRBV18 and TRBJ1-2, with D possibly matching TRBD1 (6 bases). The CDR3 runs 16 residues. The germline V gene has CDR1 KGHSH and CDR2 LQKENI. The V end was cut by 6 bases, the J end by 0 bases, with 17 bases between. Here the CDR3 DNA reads TGTGCCAGCTCCCAAACCGGGACACCCACTAACTATGGCTACACCTTC. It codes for CASSQTGTPTNYGYTF.

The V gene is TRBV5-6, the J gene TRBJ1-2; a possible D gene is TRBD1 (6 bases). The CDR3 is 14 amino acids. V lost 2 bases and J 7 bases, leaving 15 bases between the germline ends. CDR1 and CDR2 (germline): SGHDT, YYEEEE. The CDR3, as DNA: TGTGCCAGCAGCTTCGGACAGAACGGATTTGGCTACACCTTC. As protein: CASSFGQNGFGYTF.

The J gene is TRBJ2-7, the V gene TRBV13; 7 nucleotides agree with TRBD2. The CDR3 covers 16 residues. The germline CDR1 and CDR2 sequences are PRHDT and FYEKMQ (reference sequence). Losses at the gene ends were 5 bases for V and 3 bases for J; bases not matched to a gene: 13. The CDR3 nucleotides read TGTGCCAGCAGCCCCGCGTGGCCTAGCGGTTACTACGAGCAGTACTTC. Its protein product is CASSPAWPSGYYEQYF. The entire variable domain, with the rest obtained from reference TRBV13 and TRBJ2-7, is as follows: AAGVIQSPRHLIKEKRETATLKCYPIPRHDTVYWYQQGPGQDPQFLISFYEKMQSDKGSIPDRFSAQQFSDYHSELNMSSLELGDSALYFCASSPAWPSGYYEQYFGPGTRLTVT.

CDR3 sequence reads: CASSSARGWTGELFF. DNA of the CDR3: TGCGCCAGCAGCTCCGCCAGGGGATGGACCGGGGAGCTGTTTTTT. This chain connects TRBV5-1 to TRBJ2-2; weak D call: TRBD1 (6 bases). Germline CDR1 is SGHRS and CDR2 is YFSETQ. The CDR3 totals 15 residues. V was pared by 3 bases and J by 5 bases, with 14 bases between.

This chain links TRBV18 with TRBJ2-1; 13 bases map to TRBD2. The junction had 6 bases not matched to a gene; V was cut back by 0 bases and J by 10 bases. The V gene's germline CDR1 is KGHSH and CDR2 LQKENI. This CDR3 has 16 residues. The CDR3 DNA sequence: TGTGCCAGCTCACCACCCGGGACTAGCGGGACACAGGAGCAGTTCTTC. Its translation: CASSPPGTSGTQEQFF.

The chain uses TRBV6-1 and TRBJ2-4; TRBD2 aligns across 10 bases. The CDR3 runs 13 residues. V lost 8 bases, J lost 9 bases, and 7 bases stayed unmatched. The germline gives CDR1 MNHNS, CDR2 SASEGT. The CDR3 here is CASQQAGGLIQYF. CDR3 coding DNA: TGTGCCAGCCAACAAGCGGGAGGGCTCATTCAGTACTTC.

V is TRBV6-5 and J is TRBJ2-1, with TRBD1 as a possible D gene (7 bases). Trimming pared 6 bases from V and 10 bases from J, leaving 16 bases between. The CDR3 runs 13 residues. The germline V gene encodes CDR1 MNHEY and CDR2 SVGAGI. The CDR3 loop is CASRRGRDGEQFF. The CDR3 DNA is TGTGCCAGCAGAAGGGGGCGGGACGGAGAGCAGTTCTTC.